This note documents a single T cell receptor beta chain sequence. Its antigen is unknown. This CDR3 is also generated by other DNA sequences in the sample. The sample is drawn from a study of cytomegalovirus exposure and HLA in healthy donors. Turning to the study itself: Assignment to the Caucasian-associated ancestry cluster applied to approximately 79% of the 300 to 500 genotyped donors.

PCR involved 60 Vbeta and 13 Jbeta primers. Sequencing was performed with immunoSEQ multiplex PCR; in TCRdb, only in-frame clones are kept and a portion is missing. Of about 180,000 clones listed, around 81% are singletons. General observations from the study: Association of a missense DCLRE1C variant with TCR beta V- and J-gene trimming was reported in a later analysis. There were reportedly fewer N-insertions in an Asian-associated ancestry cluster than the roughly 700-donor mean, in a later analysis. There were a few CMV-associated chains whose specificity for CMV antigens was confirmed in vitro.

Trimming removed 1 base from V and 2 bases from J; junction bases left unmatched: 0. Germline loops: CDR1 SSHAT, CDR2 FNYEAQ (reference sequence). The CDR3 length is 14 residues. The sequenced material came from PBMCs. V gene TRBV7-7 combines with J gene TRBJ2-5, with 8 bases lining up with TRBD1. This receptor was obtained from a young woman in good health and CMV-seronegative. This CDR3 reads CASSLGQGQETQYF. The CDR3 DNA follows: TGTGCCAGCAGCTTAGGACAGGGGCAAGAGACCCAGTACTTC.